Listed below are T cell receptor beta chains from one sample, sequenced in a study of OX40 agonist ivuxolimab in advanced cancers. TCRdb's copy holds only in-frame clones and misses some; the assay was immunoSEQ multiplex PCR. Of 35,000 to 40,000 clones listed, approximately 82% were seen once; the top ten hold under 2%. The material was CD4+ or CD8+ T cells sorted from blood, obtained in a trial of the OX40 agonist ivuxolimab. The receptor set was obtained from an adult with an advanced solid tumor such as melanoma, head and neck, liver or kidney cancer. The CDR3 runs from the conserved cysteine through the conserved F or W.

V: TRBV5-4; J: TRBJ1-5; CDR3: CASSFGTGGDQPQHF
V: TRBV28; J: TRBJ2-1; CDR3: CASSPGLAGGFYNEQFF
V: TRBV5-6; J: TRBJ1-4; CDR3: CASGGRTEGLLGEKLFF
V: TRBV7-8; J: TRBJ2-7; CDR3: CASSPMESHGREYF
V: TRBV15; J: TRBJ2-3; CDR3: CATSRRLAGRTDTQYF
V: TRBV7-9; J: TRBJ1-6; CDR3: CASSPPARMGFNSPLHF
V: TRBV28; J: TRBJ1-5; CDR3: CASEISRGNGNQPQHF
V: TRBV6-1; J: TRBJ1-2; CDR3: CASSEGSARYYGYTF
V: TRBV18; J: TRBJ2-5; CDR3: CASSPKQETQYF
V: TRBV11-2; J: TRBJ2-1; CDR3: CASSSLLAYSLNEQFF
V: TRBV6-6; J: TRBJ2-3; CDR3: CASRNQRGSPTDTQYF
V: TRBV9; J: TRBJ1-1; CDR3: CASSFYDRDTEAFF
V: TRBV2; J: TRBJ1-1; CDR3: CASSEVGYRTEAFF
V: TRBV19; J: NA; CDR3: CASSKGGSYEQYF
V: TRBV28; J: TRBJ1-5; CDR3: CASTSPGRRNSNQPQHF
V: TRBV7-9; J: TRBJ1-4; CDR3: CASSLNPATNEKLFF
V: TRBV28; J: TRBJ2-2; CDR3: CASSPSGLAGAGELFF
V: TRBV29-1; J: TRBJ1-1; CDR3: CSVGSTTSEAFF
V: TRBV30; J: TRBJ2-3; CDR3: CAWSWGTDTQYF
V: TRBV19; J: TRBJ2-1; CDR3: CASGHGTGNEQFF
V: TRBV5-1; J: TRBJ1-3; CDR3: CASQGGSGNTIYF
V: TRBV25-1; J: TRBJ2-3; CDR3: CASSEPYGRRDTQYF
V: TRBV5-1; J: TRBJ2-7; CDR3: CASSSGLATYEQYF
V: TRBV5-1; J: TRBJ2-5; CDR3: CASSSRDSQETQYF
V: TRBV7-3; J: TRBJ2-1; CDR3: CASSYAQLNEQFF
V: TRBV15; J: TRBJ2-5; CDR3: CATSREGGWGPQYF
V: TRBV9; J: TRBJ1-1; CDR3: CASSGDRWNTEAFF
V: TRBV30; J: TRBJ1-1; CDR3: CAWSVWTNTEAFF
V: TRBV6-1; J: TRBJ2-1; CDR3: CASSEHIIDTEQFF
V: TRBV19; J: TRBJ2-7; CDR3: CASSRGGSSYEQYF
V: TRBV19; J: TRBJ1-6; CDR3: CASGTGGLGSPLHF
V: TRBV2; J: TRBJ2-2; CDR3: CASSRLAGGPGELFF
V: TRBV5-1; J: TRBJ2-3; CDR3: CASSQGSGGAPDTQYF
V: TRBV7-2; J: TRBJ2-1; CDR3: CASSLAGVYNEQFF
V: TRBV2; J: TRBJ1-1; CDR3: CASSEGSKATEAFF
V: TRBV28; J: TRBJ1-1; CDR3: CASISKGMRGNTEAFF
V: TRBV18; J: TRBJ2-1; CDR3: CASSRDRSTYNEQFF
V: TRBV11-2; J: TRBJ1-1; CDR3: CASSLGGVYTEAFF
V: TRBV11-2; J: TRBJ2-7; CDR3: CASSSAGGLYEQYF
V: TRBV5-6; J: TRBJ2-1; CDR3: CASSLGQSYNEQFF
V: TRBV9; J: TRBJ2-7; CDR3: CASSVGGGSPYEQYF